The 24 T cell receptor beta chains below come from one sample, sequenced in a study of early T cells in non-severe SARS-CoV-2 infection. TCRdb used MiXCR to reprocess the 5' RACE reads, holding one entry per CDR3 protein. Of around 100,000 distinct CDR3 sequences listed, less than 15% were seen once; the top ten hold approximately 6.4%. Sequenced material: whole blood. The receptors derive from an adult who was a healthcare worker with PCR-confirmed SARS-CoV-2 infection or an uninfected control (not recorded which).

This clonotype has a handful of counts. V is TRBV25-1 and J is TRBJ2-1, with a weak D call TRBD2 (5 bases). Trimming cost V 8 bases and J 7 bases, with 15 bases left between them. Germline V gene lookup returns CDR1 MGHDK and CDR2 SYGVNS. The CDR3 loop spans 13 amino acids. Written as DNA, the CDR3 is TGTGCCAGCCGTTGGAGAGCGGTTAATGAGCAGTTCTTC. Its translation: CASRWRAVNEQFF.

This clonotype was seen ten or more times. The V and J genes are TRBV27 and TRBJ1-1, with no clear D. This CDR3 spans 15 amino acids. Germline V gives CDR1 MNHEY, CDR2 SMNVEV (reference sequence). V was cut by 6 bases and J by 4 bases, with 18 bases left in between. CDR3 loop: CASSGLAARVTEAFF. CDR3 nucleotide sequence: TGTGCCAGCAGCGGCTTGGCGGCGAGGGTCACTGAAGCTTTCTTT.

The sample holds a few counts of this clonotype. The rearrangement uses TRBV5-1 and TRBJ2-1; D may be TRBD1 or TRBD2 (5 bases each). The V gene lost 0 bases and the J gene lost 7 bases, with 14 bases spanning the gap. The germline gives CDR1 SGHRS, CDR2 YFSETQ. The CDR3 contains 15 residues. CDR3 protein: CASSLASGSLNEQFF. In DNA, the CDR3 is TGCGCCAGCAGCTTGGCCTCAGGGAGTCTGAATGAGCAGTTCTTC.

At least ten counts were recorded for this clonotype. The rearrangement uses TRBV7-9 and TRBJ2-3; no firm D call. V lost 8 bases to trimming and J lost 0 bases, with 12 bases between them. Per the germline V gene, CDR1 is SEHNR and CDR2 is FQNEAQ (reference sequence). This CDR3 region has 14 residues. CDR3 region: CASGKSGSTDTQYF. The DNA of the CDR3 is TGTGCCAGCGGCAAATCGGGCAGCACAGATACGCAGTATTTT.

This clonotype occurred a few times. The chain links TRBV18 to TRBJ2-1; 8 nucleotides agree with TRBD2. The V gene's germline CDR1 is KGHSH and CDR2 LQKENI. CDR3 length: 16 amino acids. V shed 0 bases and J 7 bases; nucleotides not matched to a gene: 8. This chain's CDR3 is CASSPPSGSLANEQFF. The DNA for the CDR3 is TGTGCCAGCTCACCACCAAGCGGGAGCTTGGCAAATGAGCAGTTCTTC. Together with reference TRBV18 and TRBJ2-1, the CDR3 gives the full variable domain: NAGVMQNPRHLVRRRGQEARLRCSPMKGHSHVYWYRQLPEEGLKFMVYLQKENIIDESGMPKERFSAEFPKEGPSILRIQQVVRGDSAAYFCASSPPSGSLANEQFFGPGTRLTVL.

This clonotype appeared a few times. CDR3 DNA: TGTGCCAGCTCACCACTGTTCTCCGGAGATAGGAGTTACAATGAGCAGTTCTTC. Amino acids: CASSPLFSGDRSYNEQFF. The genes are TRBV18 and TRBJ2-1, with D hard to call. This CDR3 has 18 residues. Germline values: CDR1 KGHSH, CDR2 LQKENI. V dropped 1 base and J dropped 4 bases, with 20 bases sitting between them.

This clonotype was seen a few times. The chain links TRBV11-2 to TRBJ1-3; no definite D call. The CDR3 runs to 16 residues. Trimming stripped 0 bases from V and 0 bases from J, with 9 bases between. The V gene's germline CDR1 is SGHAT and CDR2 FQNNGV. CDR3 in DNA: TGTGCCAGCAGCTTAGAATCTCTCCTCTCTGGAAACACCATATATTTT. Translated: CASSLESLLSGNTIYF.

This clonotype was recorded at least ten times. The gene calls are TRBV7-6 and TRBJ2-7; 14 bases fit TRBD2. Germline CDR1 is SGHVS and CDR2 is FNYEAQ. V was clipped by 2 bases and J by 5 bases; unmatched bases: 5. The CDR3 loop spans 16 amino acids. CDR3 sequence: CASSLTGLAGGNEQYF. In DNA form, the CDR3 reads TGTGCCAGCAGCTTAACCGGACTAGCGGGAGGTAACGAGCAGTACTTC.

This clonotype has only a few counts. The chain uses TRBV12-3 or TRBV12-4 and TRBJ1-5; tentative D call: TRBD1 (5 bases). V was shortened by 4 bases and J by 5 bases, with 9 bases between the two germline ends. There are 13 residues in the CDR3. DNA of the CDR3: TGTGCCAGCAGTTGGGGGGGTTATCAGCCCCAGCATTTT. Its translation is CASSWGGYQPQHF.

This chain connects TRBV19 to TRBJ2-7; D is possibly TRBD1 or TRBD2 (5 bases each). The CDR3 has 13 residues. The germline V gene encodes CDR1 LNHDA and CDR2 SQIVND (reference sequence). Here the CDR3 reads CAYVGTGQYEQYF. CDR3 DNA sequence: TGTGCTTACGTAGGGACGGGTCAATACGAGCAGTACTTC.

This clonotype was recorded many times. The genes are TRBV10-3 and TRBJ2-7; 9 bases are shared with TRBD1. J gave up 4 bases and V 3 bases, and 7 bases lay outside the gene matches. Germline lookup yields CDR1 ENHRY and CDR2 SYGVKD. This CDR3 has 15 residues. CDR3 residues: CAISEKTGGGYEQYF. In DNA, the CDR3 is TGTGCCATCAGTGAAAAGACAGGGGGAGGGTACGAGCAGTACTTC.

The chain links TRBV5-4 to TRBJ2-7; unclear D gene. The germline gives CDR1 SGHNT, CDR2 YYREEE (reference sequence). The ends were cut back, 3 bases at V and 1 base at J, with 8 bases in the middle. The CDR3 is 13 residues long. The CDR3, as DNA: TGTGCCAGCAGCTCATACACGTCCTACGAGCAGTACTTC. Its translation is CASSSYTSYEQYF.

This clonotype has only a few counts. J is TRBJ2-1 and V is TRBV5-4, with 12 positions matching TRBD2. Germline V gives CDR1 SGHNT, CDR2 YYREEE (reference sequence). Germline trimming cut 2 bases from V and 2 bases from J; bases unmatched to any gene: 5. The CDR3 consists of 17 residues. CDR3 DNA: TGTGCCAGCAGCTTACTAGCGGGAGGTGTGACCTACAATGAGCAGTTCTTC. This sequence encodes CASSLLAGGVTYNEQFF.

This clonotype was observed at least ten times. This chain connects TRBV6-5 to TRBJ1-5, with 7 bases fitting TRBD1. V lost 4 bases, J lost 4 bases, and 7 bases stayed unmatched. Per the germline V gene, CDR1 is MNHEY and CDR2 is SVGAGI. This CDR3 has 15 amino acids. CDR3 sequence: CASSSQGGGNQPQHF. Written as DNA, the CDR3 is TGTGCCAGCAGTTCCCAGGGGGGTGGTAATCAGCCCCAGCATTTT.

This clonotype turned up a few times. CDR3 nucleotide sequence: TGTGCCAGCAGTTTTCCTCGGGCGTGGGGCTACACCTTC. This encodes CASSFPRAWGYTF. The rearrangement joins TRBV12-3 or TRBV12-4 to TRBJ1-2; D is unresolved. CDR3 size: 13 residues. Trimming stripped 3 bases from V and 8 bases from J, with 13 bases between.

The rearrangement uses TRBV5-5 and TRBJ2-1; D is uncertain. CDR1 is SGHKS and CDR2 is YYEKEE in the germline V gene (reference sequence). CDR3 length equals 15 residues. V lost 5 bases and J lost 0, with 12 bases in between. The CDR3 reads CASSRTLSSYNEQFF. CDR3 in DNA: TGTGCCAGCAGTCGCACGCTCAGCTCCTACAATGAGCAGTTCTTC.

The rearrangement links TRBV7-9 to TRBJ1-1, with D perhaps matching TRBD1 (6 bases). Trimming removed 2 bases from V and 10 bases from J, with 14 bases in between. Germline V gene sequence: CDR1 SEHNR, CDR2 FQNEAQ (reference sequence). The CDR3 sequence is 13 residues long. In DNA form, the CDR3 reads TGTGCCAGCAGCTTATCACAGGGCGGGCTAGCTTTCTTT. Residues: CASSLSQGGLAFF.

This clonotype qualifies as medium-sized. The V call is TRBV19, the J call TRBJ2-7, with TRBD1 matching 9 bases. This CDR3 contains 15 residues. The junction had 12 bases not matched to a gene; V was cut back by 8 bases and J by 4 bases. CDR1 is LNHDA, CDR2 SQIVND, per germline (reference sequence). The DNA of the CDR3 is TGTGCCAGTGCCCCGTCAGGGACAGGGACTTACGAGCAGTACTTC. Translation gives CASAPSGTGTYEQYF.

This clonotype was seen a few times. V gene TRBV2 combines with J gene TRBJ2-7; possibly TRBD2 for D (6 bases). Looked up from germline, CDR1 is SNHLY and CDR2 is FYNNEI. This CDR3 spans 12 amino acids. Trimming stripped 10 bases from V and 0 bases from J, with 10 bases between. The CDR3 reads CANRDSSYEQYF. DNA of the CDR3: TGTGCCAACCGGGACTCCTCCTACGAGCAGTACTTC.

The chain has TRBV7-9 and TRBJ1-1, with a tentative D call TRBD1 (6 bases). V lost 3 bases, J lost 7 bases, and 12 bases lay in between. Germline CDR1 and CDR2: SEHNR and FQNEAQ (reference sequence). This CDR3 region has 13 residues. The CDR3 region is CASSLSGAIEAFF. The CDR3 DNA follows: TGTGCCAGCAGCTTGTCGGGGGCGATTGAAGCTTTCTTT.

Ten or more counts support this clonotype. The J gene is TRBJ1-6, the V gene TRBV27, with a tentative D call TRBD1 (6 bases). Germline V gene lookup returns CDR1 MNHEY and CDR2 SMNVEV (reference sequence). This CDR3 has 14 residues. V was clipped by 5 bases and J by 9 bases, with 14 bases between them. CDR3 DNA: TGTGCCAGCAGTGCCGGGACATATTTTTCACCCCTCCACTTT. This gives the protein CASSAGTYFSPLHF.

This clonotype has a handful of counts. The chain joins TRBV7-2 to TRBJ2-5; D unclear. V was cut by 7 bases and J by 2 bases, with 11 bases left in between. The CDR3 contains 13 residues. Looked up from germline, CDR1 is SGHTA and CDR2 is FQGNSA. In nucleotides, the CDR3 is TGTGCCAGCAAGATTGGGGTACAAGAGACCCAGTACTTC. Its protein product is CASKIGVQETQYF. The whole variable domain, filled in from reference TRBV7-2 and TRBJ2-5, reads GAGVSQSPSNKVTEKGKDVELRCDPISGHTALYWYRQSLGQGLEFLIYFQGNSAPDKSGLPSDRFSAERTGGSVSTLTIQRTQQEDSAVYLCASKIGVQETQYFGPGTRLLVL.

The sample holds a few counts of this clonotype. The V call is TRBV11-1, the J call TRBJ2-7; D ambiguous. The V end was cut by 0 bases, the J end by 3 bases, with 9 bases between. CDR1 and CDR2 from the germline V gene are SGHAT and FQDESV (reference sequence). The CDR3 runs to 14 residues. CDR3: CASSLAYQSYEQYF. The DNA of the CDR3 is TGTGCCAGCAGCTTAGCCTACCAAAGCTACGAGCAGTACTTC. The whole variable domain, filled in from reference TRBV11-1 and TRBJ2-7, reads EAEVAQSPRYKITEKSQAVAFWCDPISGHATLYWYRQILGQGPELLVQFQDESVVDDSQLPKDRFSAERLKGVDSTLKIQPAELGDSAMYLCASSLAYQSYEQYFGPGTRLTVT.

This clonotype was seen a handful of times. The gene calls are TRBV7-9 and TRBJ1-4; 8 positions match TRBD1. Germline lookup yields CDR1 SEHNR and CDR2 FQNEAQ (reference sequence). The CDR3 is 15 amino acids. Trimming took 3 bases from V and 7 from J; bases not matched to a gene: 7. The CDR3: CASSFQGAPGEKLFF. As DNA, the CDR3 is TGTGCCAGCAGCTTCCAGGGGGCGCCTGGTGAAAAACTGTTTTTT.